The 24 T cell receptor beta chains below were found in one sample sequenced in a study of shared clonotypes between healthy human individuals. This table comes from immunoSEQ multiplex PCR, and its TCRdb copy is limited to in-frame clones, with some not included. The data show roughly 2.5 million clones, around nine tenths seen once. Sequences were obtained from naive CD4+ T cells sorted from blood. Described subset: CD45RA+ positively selected. These receptors all come from a man aged 18 to 35 in good health.

The chain has TRBV2 and TRBJ2-7, with 9 nucleotides matching TRBD1. The CDR3 loop spans 15 amino acids. Germline CDR1 and CDR2: SNHLY and FYNNEI. V lost 5 bases to trimming and J lost 3 bases; unmatched junction nucleotides: 8. The CDR3 protein is CASSSPGQGLYEQYF. For the CDR3, the DNA is TGTGCCAGCAGTTCGCCGGGACAGGGTCTCTACGAGCAGTACTTC.

The chain couples TRBV11-2 to TRBJ2-2; 10 nucleotides line up with TRBD2. After removal of 3 bases from V and 0 bases from J, the junction contained 4 bases not matched to a gene. CDR3 length: 17 residues. The germline V gene encodes CDR1 SGHAT and CDR2 FQNNGV. CDR3: CASSFSGTSANTGELFF. Here the CDR3 DNA reads TGTGCCAGCAGCTTTTCCGGGACTAGCGCGAACACCGGGGAGCTGTTTTTT.

The chain uses TRBV6-1 and TRBJ1-2; 7 bases agree with TRBD1. The junction had 6 bases not matched to a gene; V was cut back by 6 bases and J by 8 bases. Per the germline V gene, CDR1 is MNHNS and CDR2 is SASEGT. This CDR3 region has 12 residues. The chain's CDR3 is CASREGARGYTF. CDR3 DNA: TGTGCCAGCAGGGAGGGGGCTCGGGGCTACACCTTC.

V is TRBV29-1 and J is TRBJ2-1; no reliable D call. Germline loops: CDR1 SQVTM, CDR2 ANQGSEA. This CDR3 contains 12 residues. Trimming pared 5 bases from V and 8 bases from J, leaving 13 bases between. CDR3 loop: CSVPAPKDEQFF. Written as DNA, the CDR3 is TGCAGCGTTCCGGCGCCTAAGGATGAGCAGTTCTTC.

J is TRBJ2-7 and V is TRBV7-9, with a weak D call TRBD1 (5 bases). The CDR3 loop spans 13 amino acids. V was cut by 6 bases and J by 0 bases, with 9 bases left in between. Per germline, CDR1 SEHNR and CDR2 FQNEAQ (reference sequence). The CDR3 here is CASSRQSSYEQYF. In DNA form, the CDR3 reads TGTGCCAGCAGTCGACAGAGCTCCTACGAGCAGTACTTC.

The chain is built from TRBV6-4 and TRBJ2-2; 11 bases fit TRBD1. This CDR3 region has 16 residues. Losses at the gene ends were 10 bases for V and 7 bases for J; bases not matched to a gene: 14. The germline CDR1 and CDR2 sequences are MRHNA and SNTAGT. The CDR3 DNA is TGTGCCACCAAACTCACCGGGACAGGGGGAAGCGGGGAGCTGTTTTTT. Its protein is CATKLTGTGGSGELFF.

The count of this clone is one. V gene TRBV10-2 combines with J gene TRBJ2-5; the D gene is possibly TRBD1 (6 bases). This CDR3 spans 14 amino acids. Trimming left V 6 bases short and J 1 base short, with 12 bases between. The germline CDR1 and CDR2 sequences are WSHSY and SAAADI. The CDR3 DNA reads TGCGCCAGCAGGAGACAGGTGGGCCAAGAGACCCAGTACTTC. It encodes CASRRQVGQETQYF.

A word on this clone: In the same sample, other DNA sequences code for this CDR3. The chain uses TRBV5-1 and TRBJ2-3; the match to TRBD2 covers 7 bases. The CDR3 has 15 residues. Germline loops: CDR1 SGHRS, CDR2 YFSETQ. With 3 bases clipped from V and 1 base from J, the junction kept 5 bases outside the gene matches. The CDR3 region is CASSSLSGGTDTQYF. Written as DNA, the CDR3 is TGCGCCAGCAGCTCATTGAGCGGGGGCACAGATACGCAGTATTTT.

The chain links TRBV5-6 to TRBJ2-3; no clear D. The CDR3 covers 14 residues. Germline lookup yields CDR1 SGHDT and CDR2 YYEEEE. The V end lost 0 bases, the J end lost 7 bases, and 12 bases lay between the germline ends. The CDR3 DNA follows: TGTGCCAGCAGCTTGGCGTCCGGCGCCTATACGCAGTATTTT. Translating it yields CASSLASGAYTQYF.

Here the CDR3 reads CAWSPVGWGYTF. As DNA, the CDR3 is TGTGCCTGGAGTCCGGTTGGTTGGGGCTACACCTTC. The J gene is TRBJ1-2, the V gene TRBV30, with D unclear. CDR3 length: 12 residues. CDR1 is GTSNPN, CDR2 SVGIG, per germline (reference sequence). V was cut by 2 bases and J by 8 bases, with 12 bases left in between. Full variable domain (outside the CDR3, taken from reference TRBV30 and TRBJ1-2): SQTIHQWPATLVQPVGSPLSLECTVEGTSNPNLYWYRQAAGRGLQLLFYSVGIGQISSEVPQNLSASRPQDRQFILSSKKLLLSDSGFYLCAWSPVGWGYTFGSGTRLTVV.

A single count supports this clone. The chain couples TRBV7-9 to TRBJ2-7; D remains ambiguous. V gave up 3 bases and J gave up 6 bases, with 15 bases separating them. Germline-derived CDR1 and CDR2 are SEHNR and FQNEAQ (reference sequence). CDR3 length equals 14 residues. Here the CDR3 reads CASSLFDASTEQYF. The CDR3 DNA sequence: TGTGCCAGCAGCTTGTTCGACGCGTCGACCGAGCAGTACTTC.

The V call is TRBV11-2, the J call TRBJ1-1; a weak D match, TRBD1 (5 bases). The CDR3 contains 18 residues. Per germline, CDR1 SGHAT and CDR2 FQNNGV. V was shortened by 5 bases and J by 3 bases, with 25 bases between the two germline ends. DNA for the CDR3: TGTGCCAGCAGCCCTCAGGAATTAATTGGGACCGTCGACACTGAAGCTTTCTTT. Its protein product is CASSPQELIGTVDTEAFF.

As to this clone: The identical CDR3 is also encoded by other nucleotide sequences in the sample. The chain combines TRBV7-9 with TRBJ1-2; 8 bases line up with TRBD1. Germline V CDR1 and CDR2: SEHNR, FQNEAQ (reference sequence). Trimming at V came to 5 bases and at J to 5 bases, leaving 7 bases not matched to a gene. The CDR3 is 14 amino acids. CDR3 residues: CASSPGQGGYGYTF. CDR3 coding DNA: TGTGCCAGCAGCCCTGGACAGGGAGGGTATGGCTACACCTTC.

The gene calls are TRBV30 and TRBJ2-3; TRBD2 agrees at 12 bases. Germline CDR1 reads GTSNPN; CDR2 reads SVGIG (reference sequence). J gave up 3 bases and V 8 bases, and 9 bases lay outside the gene matches. This CDR3 is built from 15 residues. The CDR3 here is CARSTSGSPTDTQYF. For the CDR3, the DNA is TGTGCCCGGTCGACTAGCGGGAGTCCAACAGATACGCAGTATTTT.

The V gene is TRBV5-1, the J gene TRBJ2-5, with D unresolved. Germline V lookup: CDR1 SGHRS, CDR2 YFSETQ. V was pared by 6 bases and J by 1 base, with 10 bases between. The length of the CDR3 is 13 residues. The CDR3 DNA sequence: TGCGCCAGCAAAAGTACGGGCCAAGAGACCCAGTACTTC. It encodes CASKSTGQETQYF.

V usage is TRBV6-4 and J usage is TRBJ2-7; possible D gene TRBD2, 5 bases. This CDR3 comprises 13 residues. Trimming took 6 bases from V and 6 from J, leaving 15 bases between them. Germline CDR1 MRHNA, CDR2 SNTAGT. This CDR3 is CASSETRVGEQYF. The CDR3 DNA sequence: TGTGCCAGCAGCGAAACGAGGGTTGGCGAGCAGTACTTC.

The gene calls are TRBV14 and TRBJ1-6; D unclear. CDR1 is SGHDN, CDR2 FVKESK, per germline. This CDR3 comprises 12 residues. V was pared by 2 bases and J by 9 bases, with 5 bases between. The CDR3 nucleotides read TGTGCCAGCAGCCAACGGACTTCACCCCTCCACTTT. Its translation is CASSQRTSPLHF. The full variable domain, in which reference TRBV14 and TRBJ1-6 provide the parts outside the CDR3, is EAGVTQFPSHSVIEKGQTVTLRCDPISGHDNLYWYRRVMGKEIKFLLHFVKESKQDESGMPNNRFLAERTGGTYSTLKVQPAELEDSGVYFCASSQRTSPLHFGNGTRLTVT.

The chain combines TRBV18 with TRBJ1-1, with 9 bases identical to TRBD1. With V trimmed by 6 bases and J by 4 bases, 12 bases remained unmatched. This CDR3 is 16 amino acids long. CDR1 is KGHSH, CDR2 LQKENI, per germline. The CDR3 is CASSVGQGLLGTEAFF. As DNA, the CDR3 is TGTGCCAGCTCTGTGGGACAGGGCCTCTTGGGCACTGAAGCTTTCTTT.

The chain joins TRBV11-2 to TRBJ1-3; D perhaps matches TRBD1 (5 bases). The CDR3 spans 14 residues. Germline assignment: CDR1 SGHAT and CDR2 FQNNGV. V shed 2 bases and J shed 1 base, with 6 bases lying between them. The CDR3 region has the DNA TGTGCCAGCAGCTTATGGACATCTGGAAACACCATATATTTT. The encoded protein is CASSLWTSGNTIYF.

The sample holds a few counts of this clone. Other DNA sequences within the sample encode an identical CDR3. The rearrangement links TRBV7-9 to TRBJ1-6; D unclear. This CDR3 contains 13 residues. Germline V CDR1 and CDR2: SEHNR, FQNEAQ (reference sequence). Trimming removed 1 base at V and 6 bases at J, with 4 bases between. The CDR3 DNA reads TGTGCCAGCAGCTTAGTGACTAATTCACCCCTCCACTTT. As protein: CASSLVTNSPLHF.

The V gene is TRBV7-6, the J gene TRBJ2-3; D is undetermined. Looked up from germline, CDR1 is SGHVS and CDR2 is FNYEAQ. CDR3 length equals 14 residues. The V end lost 3 bases, the J end lost 1 base, and 8 bases lay between the germline ends. The CDR3 loop reads CASSLNQGTDTQYF. CDR3 DNA sequence: TGTGCCAGCAGCTTGAATCAGGGCACAGATACGCAGTATTTT.

The chain recombines TRBV5-4 with TRBJ1-2; 11 bases map to TRBD1. Germline V CDR1 and CDR2: SGHNT, YYREEE (reference sequence). The length of the CDR3 is 16 residues. Germline trimming cut 2 bases from V and 6 bases from J; bases unmatched to any gene: 9. CDR3 coding DNA: TGTGCCAGCAGCTTCGGACAGGGGGCGCAGATGAATGGCTACACCTTC. This codes for CASSFGQGAQMNGYTF. The full variable domain, in which reference TRBV5-4 and TRBJ1-2 provide the parts outside the CDR3, is ETGVTQSPTHLIKTRGQQVTLRCSSQSGHNTVSWYQQALGQGPQFIFQYYREEENGRGNFPPRFSGLQFPNYSSELNVNALELDDSALYLCASSFGQGAQMNGYTFGSGTRLTVV.

The table lists this clone with a count of one. The chain employs TRBV6-5 and TRBJ2-2, with D tentatively TRBD2 (6 bases). The CDR3 loop spans 16 amino acids. Trimming left V 0 bases short and J 2 bases short, with 10 bases between. Germline V lookup: CDR1 MNHEY, CDR2 SVGAGI. The CDR3 sequence is CASSYSGTSNTGELFF. DNA for the CDR3: TGTGCCAGCAGTTACTCAGGGACTTCAAACACCGGGGAGCTGTTTTTT.

This chain connects TRBV12-5 to TRBJ1-1; D uncertain. The CDR3 loop spans 12 amino acids. V lost 9 bases and J 4 bases, leaving 12 bases between the germline ends. Germline V gene data show CDR1 as LGHNT and CDR2 as FRNRAP. Here the CDR3 reads CASPVHPTEAFF. DNA of the CDR3: TGTGCTAGCCCCGTACACCCCACTGAAGCTTTCTTT.